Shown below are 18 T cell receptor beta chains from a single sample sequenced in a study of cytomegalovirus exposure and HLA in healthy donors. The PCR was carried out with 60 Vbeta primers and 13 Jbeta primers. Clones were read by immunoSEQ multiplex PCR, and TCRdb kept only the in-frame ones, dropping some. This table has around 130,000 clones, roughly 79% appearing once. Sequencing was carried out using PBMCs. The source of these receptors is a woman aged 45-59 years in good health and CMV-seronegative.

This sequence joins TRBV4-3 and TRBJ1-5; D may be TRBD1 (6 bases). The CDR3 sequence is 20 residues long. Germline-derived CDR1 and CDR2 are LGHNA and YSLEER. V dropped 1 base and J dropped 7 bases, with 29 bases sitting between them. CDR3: CASSQGRRHSRGFWEQPQHF. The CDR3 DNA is TGCGCCAGCAGCCAAGGCCGACGGCATTCCAGGGGTTTCTGGGAACAGCCCCAGCATTTT.

CDR3 sequence (DNA): TGTGCCAGCAGTAAAGCGGGCTACGAGCAGTACTTC. Protein product: CASSKAGYEQYF. The gene calls are TRBV6-5 and TRBJ2-5, with D perhaps matching TRBD2 (6 bases). The J call could be wrong; TRBJ2-7 is a better fit for the DNA end. Germline lookup yields CDR1 MNHEY and CDR2 SVGAGI. This CDR3 region has 12 residues.

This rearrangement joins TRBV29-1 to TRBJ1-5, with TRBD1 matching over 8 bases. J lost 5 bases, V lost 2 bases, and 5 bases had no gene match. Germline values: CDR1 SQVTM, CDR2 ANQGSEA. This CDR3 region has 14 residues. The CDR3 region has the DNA TGCAGCGTTGAATTTGGGACAGGAGATCAGCCCCAGCATTTT. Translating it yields CSVEFGTGDQPQHF.

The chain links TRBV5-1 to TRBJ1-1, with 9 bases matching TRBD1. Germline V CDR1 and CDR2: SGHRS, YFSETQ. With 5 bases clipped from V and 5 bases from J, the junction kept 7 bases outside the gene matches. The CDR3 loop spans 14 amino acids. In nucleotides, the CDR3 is TGCGCCAGCAGATATAAGACAGGGGGGACTGAAGCTTTCTTT. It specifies CASRYKTGGTEAFF.

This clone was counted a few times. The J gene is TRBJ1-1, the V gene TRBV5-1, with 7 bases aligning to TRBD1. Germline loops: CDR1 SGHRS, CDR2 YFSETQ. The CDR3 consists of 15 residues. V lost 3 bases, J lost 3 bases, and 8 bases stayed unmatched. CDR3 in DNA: TGCGCCAGCAGCTGGGACAGTAGTTCGGACACTGAAGCTTTCTTT. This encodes CASSWDSSSDTEAFF.

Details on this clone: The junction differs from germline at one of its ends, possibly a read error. The CDR3 bases are TGTGCCAGCAGTTTCGGGACAGCTAACTATGGCTACCCCTTC. It yields the protein CASSFGTANYGYPF. V and J are TRBV28 and TRBJ1-2; TRBD1 matches 7 bases. This CDR3 comprises 14 residues. CDR1 is MDHEN and CDR2 is SYDVKM in the germline V gene.

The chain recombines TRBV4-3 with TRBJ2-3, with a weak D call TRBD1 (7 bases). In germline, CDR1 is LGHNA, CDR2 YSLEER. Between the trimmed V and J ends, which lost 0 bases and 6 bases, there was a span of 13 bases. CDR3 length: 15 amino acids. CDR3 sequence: CASSQDRGRWDTQYF. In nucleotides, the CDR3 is TGCGCCAGCAGCCAAGACAGGGGGAGGTGGGATACGCAGTATTTT.

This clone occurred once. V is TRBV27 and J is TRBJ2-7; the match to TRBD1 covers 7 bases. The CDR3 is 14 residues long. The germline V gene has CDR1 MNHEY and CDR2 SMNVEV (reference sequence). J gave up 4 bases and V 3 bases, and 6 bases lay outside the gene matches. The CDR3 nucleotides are TGTGCCAGCAGTTTCAGCAGGGGGTTTTACGAGCAGTACTTC. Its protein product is CASSFSRGFYEQYF.

The CDR3 reads CASSDPGTGGSYEQYV. CDR3 DNA: TGTGCCAGCAGTGACCCTGGGACAGGGGGATCCTACGAGCAGTACGTC. The chain is built from TRBV6-4 and TRBJ2-7; 11 nucleotides align to TRBD1. CDR3 length: 16 residues. Germline CDR1 reads MRHNA; CDR2 reads SNTAGT. V was clipped by 2 bases and J by 1 base; unmatched bases: 4.

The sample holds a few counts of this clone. CDR3 sequence reads: CASRVGTSTFYEQYV. The DNA of the CDR3 is TGTGCCAGCAGGGTGGGGACTAGCACCTTCTACGAGCAGTACGTC. The J gene is TRBJ2-7, the V gene TRBV6-1; 9 nucleotides line up with TRBD2. This CDR3 contains 15 residues. Germline trimming cut 6 bases from V and 3 bases from J; bases unmatched to any gene: 9. The germline V gene has CDR1 MNHNS and CDR2 SASEGT.

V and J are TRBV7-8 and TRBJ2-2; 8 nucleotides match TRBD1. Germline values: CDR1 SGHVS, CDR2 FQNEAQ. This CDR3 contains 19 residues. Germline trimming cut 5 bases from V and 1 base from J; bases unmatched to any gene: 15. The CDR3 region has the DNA TGTGCCAGCAGCCAGACAGGGGACGCGCAAAGTTGGAACACCGGGGAGCTGTTTTTT. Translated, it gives CASSQTGDAQSWNTGELFF.

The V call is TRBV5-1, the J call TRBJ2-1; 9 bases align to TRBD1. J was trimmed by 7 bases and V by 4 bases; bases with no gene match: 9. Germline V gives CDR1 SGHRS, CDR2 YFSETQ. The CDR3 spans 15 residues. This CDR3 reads CASSLDRGDVNEQFF. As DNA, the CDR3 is TGCGCCAGCAGCCTGGACAGGGGTGATGTTAATGAGCAGTTCTTC. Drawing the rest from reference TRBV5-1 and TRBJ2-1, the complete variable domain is KAGVTQTPRYLIKTRGQQVTLSCSPISGHRSVSWYQQTPGQGLQFLFEYFSETQRNKGNFPGRFSGRQFSNSRSEMNVSTLELGDSALYLCASSLDRGDVNEQFFGPGTRLTVL.

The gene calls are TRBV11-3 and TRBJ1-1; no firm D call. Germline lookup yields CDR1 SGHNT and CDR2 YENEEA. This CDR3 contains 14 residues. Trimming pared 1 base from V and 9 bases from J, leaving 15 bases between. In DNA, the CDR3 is TGTGCCAGCAGCTTAGTGGCTGGGAGGGCTAAAGCTTTCTTT. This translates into CASSLVAGRAKAFF.

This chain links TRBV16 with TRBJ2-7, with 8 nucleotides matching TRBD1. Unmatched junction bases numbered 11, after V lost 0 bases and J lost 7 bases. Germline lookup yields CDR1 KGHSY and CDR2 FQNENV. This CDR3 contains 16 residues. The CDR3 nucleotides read TGTGCCAGCAGCCAATCGGGTGGGCAGGGGGCTCGGGAGCAGTACGTC. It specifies CASSQSGGQGAREQYV.

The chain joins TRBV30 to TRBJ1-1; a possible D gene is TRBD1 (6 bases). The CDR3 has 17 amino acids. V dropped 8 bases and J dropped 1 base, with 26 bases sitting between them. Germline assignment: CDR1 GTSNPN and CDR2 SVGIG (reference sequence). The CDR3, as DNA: TGTGCCCCAAAAGAGTCCAGGGGCCGGCTCGGGAACACTGAAGCTTTCTTT. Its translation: CAPKESRGRLGNTEAFF.

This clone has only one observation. CDR3 amino acids: CASSLDGTTNTGELFF. DNA of the CDR3: TGTGCCAGCAGCTTGGACGGGACAACGAACACCGGGGAGCTGTTTTTT. The chain joins TRBV5-6 to TRBJ2-2; perhaps TRBD1 as D (6 bases). Trimming cost V 0 bases and J 0 bases, with 9 bases left between them. The V gene's germline CDR1 is SGHDT and CDR2 YYEEEE. This CDR3 has 16 residues.

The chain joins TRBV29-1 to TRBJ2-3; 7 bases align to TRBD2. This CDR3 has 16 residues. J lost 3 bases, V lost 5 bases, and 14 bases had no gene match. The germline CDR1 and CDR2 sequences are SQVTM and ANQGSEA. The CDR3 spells CSVRPLRGRLTDTQYF. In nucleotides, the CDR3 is TGCAGCGTTAGGCCCCTCCGCGGGAGATTAACAGATACGCAGTATTTT.

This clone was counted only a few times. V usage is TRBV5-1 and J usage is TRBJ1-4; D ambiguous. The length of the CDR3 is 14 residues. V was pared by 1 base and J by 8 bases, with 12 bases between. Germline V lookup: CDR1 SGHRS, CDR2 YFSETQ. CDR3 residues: CASSLRSPAEKLFF. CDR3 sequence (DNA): TGCGCCAGCAGCTTGAGATCCCCCGCGGAAAAACTGTTTTTT.